The clone carrying this T cell receptor (beta chain) was seen a handful of times. This entry comes from a study of molecular identifiers for immune sequencing clone quantification. Looking at the study overall: Replicates partitioned RNA from roughly 20,000 or 100,000 naive CD8 cells into five parts, sequencing four.

TCR libraries were built in bulk with a published protocol and specific TCR primers. TCRdb passed the PCR reads through MiXCR, listing each CDR3 protein once. Of about 320,000 distinct CDR3 sequences listed, roughly 23% are singletons. Naive CD8 T cells were picked out by sorting for CD8+CD4-CCR7+CD45RA+. The CDR3 has 13 amino acids. The V end lost 2 bases, the J end lost 5 bases, and 6 bases lay between the germline ends. Germline-derived CDR1 and CDR2 are LNHDA and SQIVND (reference sequence). This receptor was taken from a human donor in good health. Some libraries in this study had Jurkat cell RNA spiked in. Sequencing was performed on naive CD8+ T cells from blood, with Jurkat cell RNA spiked in. The subset was: FACS-sorted CD8+CD4-CCR7+CD45RA+ naive T cells. This chain uses TRBV19 with TRBJ2-2; no clear D gene. CDR3: CASSISVTGELFF. The CDR3 DNA follows: TGTGCCAGTAGTATATCCGTAACCGGGGAGCTGTTTTTT.